The clone carrying this TCR beta chain showed up just a few times. The antigen is unknown. These data belong to a study of regulatory T cells in long-lasting Graves disease. This sample's time point: newly diagnosed GD, antithyroid drugs for less than 3 months. Extracted PBMC RNA gave rise to the TCR library. Combining iRepertoire HTBI primers with Arm-PCR of CDR3 regions, the authors built TCR beta libraries. TCRdb re-called the multiplex PCR reads through MiXCR, storing one row per CDR3 protein. The sample contains 620,000 or so distinct CDR3 sequences, around 17% of which appear only once. Trimming at V came to 1 base and at J to 6 bases, leaving 19 bases not matched to a gene. This CDR3 is built from 19 residues. CDR1 is SGHDT and CDR2 is YYEEEE in the germline V gene. Study-level points and caveats: Favored usage of TRBV28, TRBJ1-2 and TRBJ2-5 was recorded in persistent disease.

This sample also belongs to another study, concerning T cells in Graves' hyperthyroidism and ophthalmopathy.

This sequence originates from a young woman with Graves disease. The chain couples TRBV5-6 to TRBJ2-1; 7 bases are a match to TRBD1. Here the sequenced sample was peripheral blood mononuclear cells (PBMCs), taken at new diagnosis, from a patient treated with antithyroid drugs. The CDR3 is CASSLLRPWTGRWGNEQFF. The CDR3 DNA follows: TGTGCCAGCAGCTTGTTAAGACCGTGGACAGGAAGGTGGGGCAATGAGCAGTTCTTC.